These 8 T cell receptor beta chains were all obtained from the same sample, sequenced in a study of T cell clonality in common variable immunodeficiency. TCRdb keeps only in-frame clones here, not all; method: immunoSEQ multiplex PCR. The record shows over 50,000 clones for this sample, with no singletons present. Sequencing used peripheral blood mononuclear cells. The receptors stem from a person aged 18 to 75 in good health.

This clone showed up many times. Read sequence stops 3 residues before the CDR3 end, and the germline J gene provides the missing end. The V call is TRBV7-6, the J call TRBJ1-4; D gene unclear. Trimming removed 1 base from V and 0 bases from J, with 6 bases in between. This CDR3 contains 15 residues. Germline lookup yields CDR1 SGHVS and CDR2 FNYEAQ. CDR3 protein: CASSLGTATNEKLFF. The sequenced part of the CDR3 DNA is TGTGCCAGCAGCTTAGGAACTGCAACTAATGAAAAA.

This clone has a count of ten or more. The read terminates 3 residues before the CDR3 end, so the remaining end is supplied by the germline J gene. V usage is TRBV6-2 or TRBV6-3 and J usage is TRBJ2-7; D might be TRBD2 (6 bases). Trimming removed 3 bases at V and 0 bases at J, with 18 bases between. The CDR3 is 17 residues long. In germline, CDR1 is MNHEY, CDR2 SVGEGT. The CDR3 reads CASSYPGTFIASYEQYF. The sequenced CDR3 bases are TGTGCCAGCAGTTATCCCGGGACTTTCATAGCCTCCTACGAG.

Many counts were recorded for this clone. The read ends 3 residues early relative to the CDR3; the germline J gene fills the gap. The chain uses TRBV30 and TRBJ2-7; TRBD1 aligns across 8 bases. V lost 5 bases, J lost 2 bases, and 5 bases stayed unmatched. Looked up from germline, CDR1 is GTSNPN and CDR2 is SVGIG (reference sequence). The CDR3 has 13 residues. The chain's CDR3 is CAWETGVPYEQYF. CDR3 DNA (partial): TGTGCCTGGGAGACAGGGGTTCCCTACGAG.

This clone was detected only a few times. Read coverage stops 3 residues before the CDR3 terminus; the germline J gene supplies the remainder. Distinct nucleotide sequences in the sample also encode this CDR3. The genes are TRBV2 and TRBJ1-2, with D unresolved. CDR1 is SNHLY, CDR2 FYNNEI, per germline. CDR3 length: 11 amino acids. The sequenced part of the CDR3 DNA is TGTGCCAGCAGTGTGGGCGCCACC. Amino acid sequence: CASSVGAT. The full CDR3 protein is CASSVGATYTF.

This clone was seen repeatedly, ten times or more. Read coverage stops 3 residues before the CDR3 terminus; the germline J gene supplies the remainder. The chain employs TRBV30 and TRBJ2-7, with a tentative D call TRBD1 (6 bases). The germline V gene encodes CDR1 GTSNPN and CDR2 SVGIG (reference sequence). This CDR3 contains 13 residues. Between the trimmed V and J ends, which lost 5 bases and 1 base, there was a span of 12 bases. CDR3 residues: CAWRDTRSYEQYF. CDR3 DNA, as far as it was read: TGTGCCTGGCGGGACACCCGATCCTACGAG.

This clone was found a few times. A single base separates this from a much larger clone, so it may be a read error. The read terminates 3 residues ahead of where the CDR3 ends, so the germline J gene completes it. The chain recombines TRBV11-3 with TRBJ2-3; D is unresolved. Trimming took off 5 bases at V and 2 bases at J, with 2 bases between the two ends. From germline, CDR1 is SGHNT and CDR2 YENEEA. The CDR3 covers 11 residues. The CDR3 loop is CASSLTDTQYF. The part of the CDR3 DNA that was read is TGTGCCAGCAGCCTCACAGATACG.

This clone was observed many times. The sequenced fragment ends 3 residues before the CDR3 boundary, so the rest is inferred from the germline J gene. This rearrangement joins TRBV2 to TRBJ1-4; D not resolved. The CDR3 runs 13 residues. Germline V gives CDR1 SNHLY, CDR2 FYNNEI. Trimming took 6 bases from V and 7 from J, leaving 12 bases between them. The covered CDR3 bases are TGTGCCAGCAGATCCGAGGTTACTGAAAAA. Amino acid sequence: CASRSEVTEK. The complete CDR3 sequence is CASRSEVTEKLFF.

In this sample, this clone turned up many times. The CDR3 end is not reached by the read, which stops 3 residues before it; the germline J gene fills it in. The chain employs TRBV5-6 and TRBJ2-5, with 8 nucleotides matching TRBD2. Germline CDR1 SGHDT, CDR2 YYEEEE. J lost 5 bases, V lost 5 bases, and 5 bases had no gene match. The CDR3 is 13 residues long. Partial CDR3 DNA: TGTGCCAGCAGAGCGGGAGAATGGGAGACC. Translation gives CASRAGEWET. The complete CDR3 protein is CASRAGEWETQYF.